The next 18 T cell receptor beta chains were all read from a single sample in a study of Graves' ophthalmopathy and Graves' hyperthyroidism. Beta-chain TCR CDR3 regions were amplified from RNA transcripts. First-round RT-PCR used HTBI primers; second-round multiplex PCR followed. Via MiXCR, TCRdb re-called the multiplex PCR reads, giving one row per CDR3 protein. Among 150,000 to 200,000 distinct CDR3 sequences listed, approximately 40% were seen once. The sample comprised peripheral blood. The receptor source for this set is a man between 25 and 39 years old with Graves' ophthalmopathy.

V is TRBV6-5 and J is TRBJ2-5; D might be TRBD2 (5 bases). Germline V gene data show CDR1 as MNHEY and CDR2 as SVGAGI. This CDR3 is 14 amino acids long. Trimming cost V 2 bases and J 4 bases, with 11 bases left between them. CDR3 in amino acids: CASSYPGRGETQYF. The CDR3 nucleotides are TGTGCCAGCAGTTACCCGGGCCGGGGAGAGACCCAGTACTTC.

This clonotype has at least ten counts. The V call is TRBV4-3, the J call TRBJ2-5, with TRBD1 matching 7 bases. J was trimmed by 2 bases and V by 0 bases; bases with no gene match: 3. The CDR3 is 15 residues long. Germline CDR1 and CDR2: LGHNA and YSLEER. CDR3 loop: CASSQELTGQETQYF. In DNA, the CDR3 is TGCGCCAGCAGCCAAGAGCTGACAGGGCAAGAGACCCAGTACTTC.

This clonotype was seen many times. The chain uses TRBV28 and TRBJ2-7; 7 nucleotides align to TRBD2. The CDR3 length is 21 residues. After removal of 3 bases from V and 4 bases from J, the junction contained 27 bases not matched to a gene. Germline CDR1 and CDR2: MDHEN and SYDVKM. The CDR3 sequence: CASSFKWPRGARLAKTYEQYF. The CDR3 bases are TGTGCCAGCAGTTTTAAGTGGCCCCGCGGGGCCCGACTAGCTAAAACATACGAGCAGTACTTC.

The sample holds many counts of this clonotype. The chain joins TRBV2 to TRBJ1-5; 8 bases fit TRBD1. The CDR3 has 16 amino acids. Germline CDR1 reads SNHLY; CDR2 reads FYNNEI. V dropped 3 bases and J dropped 4; count of bases not matched to a gene: 8. The CDR3 loop reads CASSETQGAGNQPQHF. The CDR3 DNA is TGTGCCAGCAGTGAGACCCAGGGGGCTGGAAATCAGCCCCAGCATTTT.

The chain links TRBV7-2 to TRBJ1-2; D uncertain. The CDR3 extends over 12 amino acids. V gave up 3 bases and J gave up 6 bases, with 8 bases separating them. Looked up from germline, CDR1 is SGHTA and CDR2 is FQGNSA. The DNA of the CDR3 is TGTGCCAGCAGCTTCCCAGTCCATGGCTACACCTTC. It codes for CASSFPVHGYTF.

The table lists this clonotype with many counts. The chain joins TRBV30 to TRBJ2-4; 7 bases are shared with TRBD2. Germline V gene sequence: CDR1 GTSNPN, CDR2 SVGIG (reference sequence). J gave up 6 bases and V 4 bases, and 12 bases lay outside the gene matches. The CDR3 sequence is 15 residues long. For the CDR3, the DNA is TGTGCCTGGACCCCGAGCGGGGCCTACGCAAACATTCAGTACTTC. This gives the protein CAWTPSGAYANIQYF.

This clonotype was observed at least ten times. This sequence joins TRBV27 and TRBJ2-7; 7 nucleotides agree with TRBD1. This CDR3 has 15 residues. Looked up from germline, CDR1 is MNHEY and CDR2 is SMNVEV (reference sequence). J gave up 0 bases and V 4 bases, and 6 bases lay outside the gene matches. CDR3 bases: TGTGCCAGCAGTTCCACCGGGACAGACTCCTACGAGCAGTACTTC. This translates into CASSSTGTDSYEQYF.

This clonotype was counted at least ten times. J is TRBJ1-2 and V is TRBV6-2 or TRBV6-3; 8 positions match TRBD1. CDR3 length equals 14 residues. CDR1 and CDR2 (germline): MNHEY, SVGEGT. V trimming: 7 bases; J trimming: 4 bases; junction bases outside the gene matches: 8. CDR3 amino acids: CASTTPGTGYGYTF. The CDR3 DNA reads as TGTGCCAGCACCACACCCGGGACAGGCTATGGCTACACCTTC.

There are many counts of this clonotype. V gene TRBV20-1 combines with J gene TRBJ2-7; 8 bases are shared with TRBD1. Trimming cost V 6 bases and J 2 bases; bases outside gene matches: 9. The CDR3 sequence is 14 residues long. Per the germline V gene, CDR1 is DFQATT and CDR2 is SNEGSKA (reference sequence). CDR3 in amino acids: CSANDRGPTYEQYF. The DNA of the CDR3 is TGCAGTGCCAACGACAGGGGCCCAACCTACGAGCAGTACTTC.

J is TRBJ1-2 and V is TRBV15; 7 bases line up with TRBD1. Germline CDR1 is LNHNV and CDR2 is YYDKDF (reference sequence). This CDR3 spans 17 amino acids. Trimming removed 7 bases from V and 0 bases from J; junction bases left unmatched: 14. The CDR3, as DNA: TGTGCCACCAACGGATTAGGGGGCGCCTCGGCTAACTATGGCTACACCTTC. Encoded protein: CATNGLGGASANYGYTF.

This clonotype was observed many times. V gene TRBV24-1 combines with J gene TRBJ1-2; 9 bases are a match to TRBD1. Germline CDR1 is KGHDR and CDR2 is SFDVKD. CDR3 length: 15 residues. V was pared by 2 bases and J by 6 bases, with 6 bases of the junction left unmatched. The chain's CDR3 is CATSDSRTGVDGYTF. The CDR3 DNA reads as TGTGCCACCAGTGATTCGCGGACAGGGGTGGATGGCTACACCTTC.

The CDR3 DNA reads TGTGCCAGCGGCAGGACTAGCGGGAGTTACGAGCAGTACTTC. Its protein product is CASGRTSGSYEQYF. V is TRBV12-3 or TRBV12-4 and J is TRBJ2-7, with 13 bases lining up with TRBD2. V lost 8 bases and J lost 4; bases outside the gene matches: 5. The CDR3 has 14 amino acids.

This clonotype was counted many times. The J gene is TRBJ1-1, the V gene TRBV7-3; D is perhaps TRBD1 (6 bases). From germline, CDR1 is SGHTA and CDR2 FQGTGA. Between the trimmed V and J ends, which lost 2 bases and 0 bases, there was a span of 16 bases. The CDR3 totals 17 residues. CDR3 in DNA: TGTGCCAGCAGCTTATTACCCCCAGGGGATATGAACACTGAAGCTTTCTTT. Its translation is CASSLLPPGDMNTEAFF.

The J gene is TRBJ2-7, the V gene TRBV7-3; the D call may be TRBD1 or TRBD2 (5 bases each). Germline V CDR1 and CDR2: SGHTA, FQGTGA. V lost 3 bases to trimming and J lost 2 bases, with 11 bases between them. This CDR3 has 14 amino acids. This chain's CDR3 is CASSLGPPPYEQYF. The CDR3 DNA reads TGTGCCAGCAGCTTGGGACCGCCCCCCTACGAGCAGTACTTC.

V usage is TRBV12-3 or TRBV12-4 and J usage is TRBJ2-5; 8 bases are shared with TRBD1. The CDR3 totals 16 residues. J lost 3 bases, V lost 5 bases, and 11 bases had no gene match. The CDR3 reads CASSPFGTGLKETQYF. The CDR3 DNA reads as TGTGCCAGCAGTCCTTTCGGGACAGGACTCAAAGAGACCCAGTACTTC.

This clonotype was observed at least ten times. The chain recombines TRBV7-2 with TRBJ2-7, with TRBD1 matching over 10 bases. CDR1 and CDR2 (germline): SGHTA, FQGNSA. The CDR3 spans 14 residues. V gave up 4 bases and J gave up 3 bases; unmatched junction bases: 3. CDR3 sequence: CASSSGTGDYEQYF. CDR3 sequence (DNA): TGTGCCAGCAGCTCCGGGACAGGGGACTACGAGCAGTACTTC.

The rearrangement links TRBV6-2 or TRBV6-3 to TRBJ2-7; 10 nucleotides match TRBD1. Trimming took 6 bases from V and 0 from J; bases not matched to a gene: 2. This CDR3 comprises 14 residues. Looked up from germline, CDR1 is MNHEY and CDR2 is SVGEGT. The CDR3 region has the DNA TGTGCCAGCAGACGGACAGGGGGCTCCTACGAGCAGTACTTC. Translated, it gives CASRRTGGSYEQYF.

This chain connects TRBV6-1 to TRBJ1-1; no clear D gene. Germline-derived CDR1 and CDR2 are MNHNS and SASEGT. This CDR3 contains 12 residues. Trimming stripped 6 bases from V and 2 bases from J, with 7 bases between. CDR3 in DNA: TGTGCCAGCAGAAACATAAACACTGAAGCTTTCTTT. It yields the protein CASRNINTEAFF.